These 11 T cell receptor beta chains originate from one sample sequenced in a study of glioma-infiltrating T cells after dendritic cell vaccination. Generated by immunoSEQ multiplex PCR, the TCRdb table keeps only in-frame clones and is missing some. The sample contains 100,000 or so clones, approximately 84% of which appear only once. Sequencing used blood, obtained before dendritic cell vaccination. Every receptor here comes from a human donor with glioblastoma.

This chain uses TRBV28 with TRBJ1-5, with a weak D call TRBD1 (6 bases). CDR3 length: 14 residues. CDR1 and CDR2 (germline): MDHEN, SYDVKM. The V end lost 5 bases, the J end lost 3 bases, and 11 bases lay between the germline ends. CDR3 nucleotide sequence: TGTGCCAGCAGTCCTACAGGGATCAATCAGCCCCAGCATTTT. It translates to CASSPTGINQPQHF.

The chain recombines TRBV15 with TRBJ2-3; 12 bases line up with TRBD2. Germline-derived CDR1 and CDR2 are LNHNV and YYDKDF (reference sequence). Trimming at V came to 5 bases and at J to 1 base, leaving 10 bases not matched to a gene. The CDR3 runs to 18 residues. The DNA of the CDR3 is TGTGCCACCAGCCCCCGACTAGCGGGAGAGAAACGCACAGATACGCAGTATTTT. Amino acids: CATSPRLAGEKRTDTQYF.

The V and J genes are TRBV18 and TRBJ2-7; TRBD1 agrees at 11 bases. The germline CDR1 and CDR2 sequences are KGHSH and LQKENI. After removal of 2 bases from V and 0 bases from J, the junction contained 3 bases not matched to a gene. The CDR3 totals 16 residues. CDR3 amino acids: CASSPRDRGNSYEQYF. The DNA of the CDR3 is TGTGCCAGCTCACCAAGGGACAGGGGGAACTCCTACGAGCAGTACTTC.

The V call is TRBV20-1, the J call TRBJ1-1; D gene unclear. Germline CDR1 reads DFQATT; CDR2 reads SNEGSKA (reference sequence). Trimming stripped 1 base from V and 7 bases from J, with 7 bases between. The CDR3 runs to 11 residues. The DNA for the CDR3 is TGCAGTGCTAGAGGATTGAGTGAAGCTTTCTTT. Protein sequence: CSARGLSEAFF.

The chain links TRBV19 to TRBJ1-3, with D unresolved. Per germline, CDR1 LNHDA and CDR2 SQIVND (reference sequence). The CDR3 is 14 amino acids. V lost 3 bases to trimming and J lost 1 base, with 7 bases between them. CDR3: CASSISGSGNTIYF. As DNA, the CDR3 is TGTGCCAGTAGTATCTCGGGTTCTGGAAACACCATATATTTT.

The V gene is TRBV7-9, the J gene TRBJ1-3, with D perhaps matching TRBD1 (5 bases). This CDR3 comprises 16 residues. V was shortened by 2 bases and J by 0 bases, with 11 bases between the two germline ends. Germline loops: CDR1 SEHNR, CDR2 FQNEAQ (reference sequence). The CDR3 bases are TGTGCCAGCAGCTTACGGGGGGAGGCCTCTGGAAACACCATATATTTT. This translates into CASSLRGEASGNTIYF.

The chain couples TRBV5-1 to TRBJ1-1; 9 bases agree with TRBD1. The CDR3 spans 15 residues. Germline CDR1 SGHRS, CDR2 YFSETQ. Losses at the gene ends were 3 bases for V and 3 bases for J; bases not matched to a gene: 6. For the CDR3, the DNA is TGCGCCAGCAGCTATCGACAGGGGGGCCACACTGAAGCTTTCTTT. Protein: CASSYRQGGHTEAFF.

The CDR3 reads CASSLPLGARETQYF. The CDR3 DNA reads as TGTGCCAGCTCACTTCCCCTGGGGGCGCGAGAGACCCAGTACTTC. This chain connects TRBV18 to TRBJ2-5, with a weak D call TRBD1 (6 bases). V lost 4 bases and J 4 bases, leaving 16 bases between the germline ends. In germline, CDR1 is KGHSH, CDR2 LQKENI. CDR3 length equals 15 residues.

CDR3 nucleotides: TGCAGTGCCTTACAGGGAAATGAGCAGTTCTTC. Translation: CSALQGNEQFF. The V gene is TRBV20-1, the J gene TRBJ2-1; D perhaps matches TRBD1 (6 bases). Germline CDR1 and CDR2: DFQATT and SNEGSKA (reference sequence). The CDR3 consists of 11 residues. Trimming left V 6 bases short and J 7 bases short, with 10 bases between.

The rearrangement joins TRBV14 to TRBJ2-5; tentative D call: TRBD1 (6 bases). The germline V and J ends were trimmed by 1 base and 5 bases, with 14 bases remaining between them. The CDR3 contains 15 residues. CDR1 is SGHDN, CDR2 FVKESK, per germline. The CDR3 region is CASSQGTGWRETQYF. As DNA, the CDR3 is TGTGCCAGCAGCCAAGGTACAGGGTGGAGGGAGACCCAGTACTTC.

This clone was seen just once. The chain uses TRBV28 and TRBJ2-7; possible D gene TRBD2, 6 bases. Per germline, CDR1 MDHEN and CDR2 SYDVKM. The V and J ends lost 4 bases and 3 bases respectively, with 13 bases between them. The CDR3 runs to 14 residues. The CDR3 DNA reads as TGTGCCAGCAGTTATTCCGGGAGACGCTACGAGCAGTACTTC. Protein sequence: CASSYSGRRYEQYF.